This T cell receptor beta chain was profiled in a study of CD8 T cells in ankylosing spondylitis. Broader study findings: It was reported that disease-linked clones were significantly enriched in matched ankylosing spondylitis synovial fluid. There was a TCR beta motif, made of several highly homologous variants, that appeared characteristic of ankylosing spondylitis blood. Earlier studies detected some motif variants in reactive arthritis synovial fluid and blood.

Germline V gene sequence: CDR1 MNHNS, CDR2 SASEGT. V lost 5 bases and J lost 1, with 17 bases in between. The CDR3 extends over 16 amino acids. Molecular-barcoded quantitative 5'-RACE produced these TCR beta libraries. TCRdb re-called the 5' RACE reads through MiXCR, storing one row per CDR3 protein. This table holds almost 45,000 distinct CDR3 sequences, approximately 9.9% found once. At least ten counts were recorded for this clonotype. The antigen is undetermined. This receptor was obtained from a male donor with ankylosing spondylitis or in good health (not recorded which). The sequenced material came from blood, either unsorted or a sorted T cell fraction (not recorded which). The chain links TRBV6-1 to TRBJ1-1; a weak D match, TRBD1 (6 bases). The CDR3 DNA follows: TGTGCCAGCAGTAAAGACAGGCTAGGTCCGAACACTGAAGCTTTCTTT. Its translation: CASSKDRLGPNTEAFF.